A single sample is the source of the 5 T cell receptor beta chains below, sequenced in a study of memory CD4+ T cells and cytomegalovirus serostatus. Libraries were prepared by immunoSEQ multiplex PCR; TCRdb keeps only in-frame clonotypes and omits some of them. Of roughly 60,000 clones listed, roughly three quarters are singletons. Single viable CD3+CD4+CD8-CD45RO+ cells were sorted as the memory CD4+ T cells. Sequenced material: memory CD4+ T cells from blood. The receptors originated from an adult in good health and CMV-seronegative.

The rearrangement joins TRBV6-1 to TRBJ2-7; TRBD1 matches at 9 bases. The V segment lost 3 bases and the J segment 2 bases; nucleotides outside the gene matches: 5. Germline CDR1 MNHNS, CDR2 SASEGT. The CDR3 consists of 15 residues. The CDR3 protein is CASSDEGQGAYEQYF. The CDR3, as DNA: TGTGCCAGCAGTGATGAGGGACAGGGAGCCTACGAGCAGTACTTC.

The chain links TRBV19 to TRBJ2-5; maybe TRBD2 (7 bases). V was trimmed by 2 bases and J by 5 bases, leaving 18 bases between them. This CDR3 has 16 amino acids. Germline CDR1 and CDR2: LNHDA and SQIVND (reference sequence). Here the CDR3 reads CASSILSSRGGETQYF. The CDR3 DNA is TGTGCCAGTAGTATACTGTCCAGCAGGGGAGGGGAGACCCAGTACTTC.

The CDR3: CATSRDPGLAGGGYEQYF. The CDR3 DNA reads as TGTGCCACCAGCAGAGATCCGGGACTAGCGGGAGGGGGATACGAGCAGTACTTC. The genes are TRBV15 and TRBJ2-7; 16 bases match TRBD2. The CDR3 has 18 amino acids. CDR1 LNHNV and CDR2 YYDKDF come from the germline V gene (reference sequence). V dropped 0 bases and J dropped 4; count of bases not matched to a gene: 6.

This clone was seen once. J is TRBJ2-6 and V is TRBV5-1; perhaps TRBD1 as D (5 bases). Trimming took off 0 bases at V and 0 bases at J, with 16 bases between the two ends. This CDR3 is built from 19 residues. Germline V gives CDR1 SGHRS, CDR2 YFSETQ. The CDR3 loop is CASSLATDYFISGANVLTF. The CDR3 nucleotides are TGCGCCAGCAGCTTGGCGACAGATTACTTCATCTCTGGGGCCAACGTCCTGACTTTC.

Points on this clone: At one end, the junction sequence differs from germline, possibly due to a read error. This sample also contains other DNA sequences that code for the same CDR3. The V call is TRBV4-1, the J call TRBJ2-5, with D unclear. Germline values: CDR1 MGHRA, CDR2 YSYEKL. The CDR3 runs to 12 residues. The CDR3 nucleotides are TGCGCTAGCAGCCACTATGGAGAGACCCAGTACTTC. Translating gives CASSHYGETQYF.